The 22 T cell receptor beta chains below come from one sample, sequenced in a study of T cell responses to AZD1222 COVID-19 vaccine. Generated by immunoSEQ multiplex PCR, the TCRdb table keeps only in-frame clones and is missing some. The table lists around 150,000 clones, approximately 90% of them singletons. This material consisted of peripheral blood, taken on day 0 of AZD1222 vaccination. The receptors stem from an adult in good health.

This clone came up a few times. J is TRBJ2-2 and V is TRBV4-2, with 13 positions matching TRBD2. CDR3 length equals 20 residues. J was trimmed by 4 bases and V by 2 bases; bases with no gene match: 13. Germline assignment: CDR1 LGHNA and CDR2 YNFKEQ. The CDR3 DNA reads as TGTGCCAGCAGCCAAAATAAACCGGGACTAGCGGGGACGGCCACCGGGGAGCTGTTTTTT. Its protein is CASSQNKPGLAGTATGELFF.

The chain links TRBV19 to TRBJ1-1; 7 bases map to TRBD1. The junction had 11 bases not matched to a gene; V was cut back by 4 bases and J by 3 bases. Germline CDR1 reads LNHDA; CDR2 reads SQIVND (reference sequence). The CDR3 consists of 16 residues. The CDR3 coding sequence is TGTGCCAGTAGTAGCAGACAGGGAGGTGTTGACACTGAAGCTTTCTTT. It encodes CASSSRQGGVDTEAFF.

This sequence joins TRBV27 and TRBJ1-2, with TRBD1 identical over 7 bases. The junction had 7 bases not matched to a gene; V was cut back by 5 bases and J by 4 bases. CDR3 length equals 14 residues. Germline loops: CDR1 MNHEY, CDR2 SMNVEV (reference sequence). Here the CDR3 reads CASSPTGAAYGYTF. The CDR3 DNA sequence: TGTGCCAGCAGTCCAACAGGGGCGGCCTATGGCTACACCTTC.

The rearrangement links TRBV5-1 to TRBJ2-7; 9 positions match TRBD1. The germline gives CDR1 SGHRS, CDR2 YFSETQ. The V and J ends lost 4 bases and 3 bases, in that order; junction bases with no gene match: 5. The CDR3 is 14 amino acids. The CDR3 region has the DNA TGCGCCAGCAGCGGGATGACAGGGGGCTACGAGCAGTACTTC. Translating it yields CASSGMTGGYEQYF. The whole variable domain, filled in from reference TRBV5-1 and TRBJ2-7, reads KAGVTQTPRYLIKTRGQQVTLSCSPISGHRSVSWYQQTPGQGLQFLFEYFSETQRNKGNFPGRFSGRQFSNSRSEMNVSTLELGDSALYLCASSGMTGGYEQYFGPGTRLTVT.

The chain links TRBV27 to TRBJ1-5; D possibly corresponds to TRBD1 (5 bases). CDR3 length: 14 residues. Germline assignment: CDR1 MNHEY and CDR2 SMNVEV (reference sequence). V was clipped by 7 bases and J by 6 bases, with 16 bases between them. This CDR3 is CASIAAAGRQPQHF. The CDR3 DNA reads as TGTGCCAGCATCGCTGCCGCAGGGCGTCAGCCCCAGCATTTT.

CDR3 in DNA: TGCGCCAGCTCAAAACACGGGGGACAGGGGCTGGACTATGGCTACACCTTC. Its translation: CASSKHGGQGLDYGYTF. The V call is TRBV4-3, the J call TRBJ1-2; 10 nucleotides match TRBD1. Germline CDR1 LGHNA, CDR2 YSLEER. With V trimmed by 8 bases and J by 3 bases, 15 bases remained unmatched. There are 17 residues in the CDR3.

CDR3 residues: CASSYGIQETQYF. The CDR3 DNA sequence: TGTGCCAGCAGTTACGGGATTCAAGAGACCCAGTACTTC. The genes are TRBV6-2 or TRBV6-3 and TRBJ2-5; the D is unclear. The CDR3 has 13 residues. From germline, CDR1 is MNHEY and CDR2 SVGEGT. V dropped 2 bases and J dropped 2 bases, with 6 bases sitting between them.

The chain couples TRBV5-6 to TRBJ2-2, with D hard to call. From germline, CDR1 is SGHDT and CDR2 YYEEEE. Trimming removed 1 base at V and 2 bases at J, with 15 bases between. The CDR3 sequence is 17 residues long. The CDR3 DNA follows: TGTGCCAGCAGCTTGTTCGGTAATCAGGCAAACACCGGGGAGCTGTTTTTT. It specifies CASSLFGNQANTGELFF.

V is TRBV9 and J is TRBJ2-1; D may be TRBD2 (5 bases). CDR3 length: 14 residues. V was cut by 0 bases and J by 8 bases, with 12 bases left in between. Germline V gene data show CDR1 as SGDLS and CDR2 as YYNGEE. CDR3 sequence (DNA): TGTGCCAGCAGCGTAGGAAGGACTTCATATGAGCAGTTCTTC. This translates into CASSVGRTSYEQFF.

The CDR3: CASSLAGLEAFF. The CDR3 DNA is TGCGCCAGCAGCTTAGCCGGCCTTGAAGCTTTCTTT. This rearrangement joins TRBV5-1 to TRBJ1-1; no reliable D call. The CDR3 length is 12 residues. V lost 2 bases, J lost 7 bases, and 9 bases lay in between. From germline, CDR1 is SGHRS and CDR2 YFSETQ. Variable domain in full (rest from reference TRBV5-1 and TRBJ1-1): KAGVTQTPRYLIKTRGQQVTLSCSPISGHRSVSWYQQTPGQGLQFLFEYFSETQRNKGNFPGRFSGRQFSNSRSEMNVSTLELGDSALYLCASSLAGLEAFFGQGTRLTVV.

This clone was detected once. The chain joins TRBV28 to TRBJ2-4; D remains unclear. The V gene's germline CDR1 is MDHEN and CDR2 SYDVKM. The CDR3 covers 14 residues. V was shortened by 6 bases and J by 8 bases, with 17 bases between the two germline ends. The CDR3 nucleotides are TGTGCCAGCAGCCGCCAAGGTTTGGTAGACATTCAGTACTTC. Its protein product is CASSRQGLVDIQYF.

CDR3 region: CASSPRQNYNEQFF. For the CDR3, the DNA is TGTGCCAGCAGTCCGCGACAGAACTACAATGAGCAGTTCTTC. The chain recombines TRBV28 with TRBJ2-1; maybe TRBD1 (5 bases). The germline V and J ends were trimmed by 5 bases and 3 bases, with 11 bases remaining between them. Germline V gene data show CDR1 as MDHEN and CDR2 as SYDVKM. The CDR3 runs to 14 residues. Supplemented by reference TRBV28 and TRBJ2-1, the full variable domain reads DVKVTQSSRYLVKRTGEKVFLECVQDMDHENMFWYRQDPGLGLRLIYFSYDVKMKEKGDIPEGYSVSREKKERFSLILESASTNQTSMYLCASSPRQNYNEQFFGPGTRLTVL.

This chain uses TRBV27 with TRBJ2-7; D gene unclear. The V end lost 8 bases, the J end lost 0 bases, and 11 bases lay between the germline ends. Germline assignment: CDR1 MNHEY and CDR2 SMNVEV (reference sequence). This CDR3 is 13 amino acids long. CDR3 coding DNA: TGTGCCAGCGGTTATGTCGGCTCCTACGAGCAGTACTTC. It translates to CASGYVGSYEQYF.

The rearrangement links TRBV5-1 to TRBJ2-7, with 10 bases matching TRBD2. Per germline, CDR1 SGHRS and CDR2 YFSETQ. Trimming cost V 0 bases and J 2 bases; bases outside gene matches: 14. CDR3 length equals 19 residues. The CDR3 loop reads CASSLARVASGSATYEQYF. CDR3 in DNA: TGCGCCAGCAGCTTGGCCCGGGTGGCTAGCGGGAGTGCAACCTACGAGCAGTACTTC.

The genes are TRBV27 and TRBJ1-2; D not resolved. Trimming stripped 5 bases from V and 2 bases from J, with 12 bases between. The germline V gene encodes CDR1 MNHEY and CDR2 SMNVEV (reference sequence). CDR3 length equals 14 residues. CDR3 protein: CASSPMVINYGYTF. In DNA, the CDR3 is TGTGCCAGCAGTCCCATGGTGATAAACTATGGCTACACCTTC.

V usage is TRBV5-1 and J usage is TRBJ1-2, with D perhaps matching TRBD1 (5 bases). The V end was cut by 1 base, the J end by 4 bases, with 14 bases between. The germline V gene encodes CDR1 SGHRS and CDR2 YFSETQ. The CDR3 is 15 residues long. Here the CDR3 reads CASSLPTDGGYGYTF. Written as DNA, the CDR3 is TGCGCCAGCAGCTTGCCTACCGACGGGGGCTATGGCTACACCTTC. Filled out from reference TRBV5-1 and TRBJ1-2, the complete variable domain reads KAGVTQTPRYLIKTRGQQVTLSCSPISGHRSVSWYQQTPGQGLQFLFEYFSETQRNKGNFPGRFSGRQFSNSRSEMNVSTLELGDSALYLCASSLPTDGGYGYTFGSGTRLTVV.

V and J are TRBV19 and TRBJ1-1, with 9 bases aligning to TRBD1. Germline V gene sequence: CDR1 LNHDA, CDR2 SQIVND (reference sequence). V lost 5 bases and J lost 1; bases outside the gene matches: 14. The CDR3 consists of 18 residues. The DNA for the CDR3 is TGTGCCAGTAGTCCCCATCGGACAGGGGAGGGGGGGAACACTGAAGCTTTCTTT. Translating gives CASSPHRTGEGGNTEAFF.

V usage is TRBV29-1 and J usage is TRBJ1-2; maybe TRBD1 (6 bases). The CDR3 has 13 residues. V was trimmed by 5 bases and J by 1 base, leaving 11 bases between them. In germline, CDR1 is SQVTM, CDR2 ANQGSEA. The CDR3 sequence is CSVTRTDNYGYTF. The DNA of the CDR3 is TGCAGCGTTACCCGGACAGATAACTATGGCTACACCTTC.

For the CDR3, the DNA is TGTGCCAGCAGCTCGGGACAGGGGTTCAACGAGCAGTACTTC. Translated, it gives CASSSGQGFNEQYF. V and J are TRBV5-6 and TRBJ2-7, with 10 bases lining up with TRBD1. Trimming cost V 3 bases and J 5 bases; bases outside gene matches: 5. Germline V gene data show CDR1 as SGHDT and CDR2 as YYEEEE. CDR3 size: 14 residues.

The rearrangement joins TRBV9 to TRBJ2-1, with 7 bases fitting TRBD2. The CDR3 sequence is 15 residues long. The germline CDR1 and CDR2 sequences are SGDLS and YYNGEE. Trimming at V came to 4 bases and at J to 4 bases, leaving 8 bases not matched to a gene. The CDR3 reads CASSTTGLQYNEQFF. DNA of the CDR3: TGTGCCAGCAGCACAACGGGACTACAATACAATGAGCAGTTCTTC.

In its sample, this clone was seen a few times. CDR3 sequence (DNA): TGTGCCAGTAGTATAGATCAAGAGACCCAGTACTTC. Residues: CASSIDQETQYF. The rearrangement uses TRBV19 and TRBJ2-5; no firm D call. The germline V gene has CDR1 LNHDA and CDR2 SQIVND (reference sequence). This CDR3 region has 12 residues. Trimming took 0 bases from V and 2 from J, leaving 1 base between them. The whole variable domain, remainder taken from reference TRBV19 and TRBJ2-5, is DGGITQSPKYLFRKEGQNVTLSCEQNLNHDAMYWYRQDPGQGLRLIYYSQIVNDFQKGDIAEGYSVSREKKESFPLTVTSAQKNPTAFYLCASSIDQETQYFGPGTRLLVL.

This chain links TRBV7-9 with TRBJ1-2, with TRBD1 identical over 8 bases. The CDR3 has 16 amino acids. Germline loops: CDR1 SEHNR, CDR2 FQNEAQ (reference sequence). The V gene end was trimmed by 1 base and the J gene end by 3 bases; junction bases not matched to a gene: 7. CDR3 sequence (DNA): TGTGCCAGCAGCTTAGGTCCGGACAGGGCGGACTATGGCTACACCTTC. This sequence encodes CASSLGPDRADYGYTF.